The clone carrying this T cell receptor (beta chain) appeared a single time. Here immunoSEQ multiplex PCR was the method, and the copy in TCRdb shows in-frame clones only, minus some. The sample gives 250,000 to 300,000 clones, 90% of which show up once; 1.1% is in the top ten. CDR3 length equals 15 residues. V was clipped by 2 bases and J by 1 base, with 9 bases between them. The germline gives CDR1 KGHSH, CDR2 LQKENI. The record originates from a study of blood T cell repertoires in COVID-19. Sequencing used PBMCs or T cells enriched from blood (not recorded which). The clonotype originates from a woman aged 25 to 45 who had recovered from COVID-19. The V gene is TRBV18, the J gene TRBJ1-3; D call uncertain. CDR3 bases: TGTGCCAGCTCACCAGTGACTGGATCTGGAAACACCATATATTTT. Translating it yields CASSPVTGSGNTIYF.